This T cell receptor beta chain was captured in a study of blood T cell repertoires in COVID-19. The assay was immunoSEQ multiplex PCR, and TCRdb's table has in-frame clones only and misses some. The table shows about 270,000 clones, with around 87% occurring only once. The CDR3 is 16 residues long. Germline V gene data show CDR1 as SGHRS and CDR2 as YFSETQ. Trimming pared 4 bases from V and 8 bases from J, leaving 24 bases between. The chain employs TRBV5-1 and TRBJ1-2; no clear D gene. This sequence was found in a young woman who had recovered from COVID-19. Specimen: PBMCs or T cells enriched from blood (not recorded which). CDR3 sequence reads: CASSREELGAKTGYTF. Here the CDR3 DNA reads TGCGCCAGCAGCCGGGAGGAGTTGGGCGCAAAGACGGGCTACACCTTC.